Below, one T cell receptor (beta chain) is given with its context. Its antigen is unknown. The data are from a study of cytomegalovirus exposure and HLA in healthy donors. Findings of the study overall: A missense DCLRE1C variant was associated with V- and J-gene trimming of TCR beta chains in a later analysis, and an independent cohort replicated the association. Earlier analysis found most TCR beta V segments productive about 90% or about 30% of the time.

In the PCR, 60 Vbeta and 13 Jbeta primers were used. Profiled with immunoSEQ multiplex PCR; TCRdb holds only in-frame clones, not every one. The table has approximately 91,000 clones, roughly 67% seen once. The sample consisted of PBMCs. The sequence was collected from a human donor in good health.

CDR3 sequence (DNA): TGCGCCAGCAGCCAAGATCCGGACACTGAAGCTTTCTTT. Its translation is CASSQDPDTEAFF. This chain uses TRBV4-3 with TRBJ1-1; D remains unclear. The CDR3 has 13 amino acids. V dropped 0 bases and J dropped 3 bases, with 5 bases sitting between them. Germline CDR1 and CDR2: LGHNA and YSLEER.